Each of the 6 T cell receptor beta chains below was sequenced from the same sample in a study of siplizumab effects on memory and regulatory T cells (dated by TCRdb to between 2018 and 2020). Libraries were prepared through the immunoSEQ multiplex PCR assay. TCRdb retrieved this table from immuneACCESS and kept in-frame rearrangements only. Not all clones are present; in checked studies, unresolved V genes account for under half, and no reason is known for the remainder. The sample table holds 80,000 to 95,000 clones, of which just under 95% were seen once. In total, the top ten clones hold about 18% of the sample. Sequenced input: CD8+ T cells sorted from blood. These receptors were collected from a human donor in good health.

This clone was detected once. This rearrangement joins TRBV2 to TRBJ2-1; 8 nucleotides align to TRBD1. V was clipped by 6 bases and J by 9 bases; unmatched bases: 10. Per germline, CDR1 SNHLY and CDR2 FYNNEI. The CDR3 extends over 14 amino acids. CDR3 amino acids: CASSEPTGALEQFF. CDR3 nucleotide sequence: TGTGCCAGCAGCGAGCCGACAGGGGCCCTTGAGCAGTTCTTC.

This clone has only one observation. The chain recombines TRBV19 with TRBJ2-3; D perhaps matches TRBD2 (5 bases). Germline assignment: CDR1 LNHDA and CDR2 SQIVND (reference sequence). CDR3 length: 13 amino acids. Trimming took off 5 bases at V and 5 bases at J, with 11 bases between the two ends. DNA of the CDR3: TGTGCCAGTAGTGGGCCCGCGGGAGATACGCAGTATTTT. This gives the protein CASSGPAGDTQYF.

Here the CDR3 DNA reads TGTGCCAGCAGTCAGGGGGTCCAGGAGACCCAGTACTTC. Amino acid sequence: CASSQGVQETQYF. This rearrangement joins TRBV27 to TRBJ2-5, with 7 bases matching TRBD1. V lost 5 bases to trimming and J lost 5 bases; unmatched junction nucleotides: 5. The CDR3 covers 13 residues. Germline lookup yields CDR1 MNHEY and CDR2 SMNVEV (reference sequence).

The chain uses TRBV5-1 and TRBJ2-7; D may correspond to TRBD1 or TRBD2 (5 bases each). Germline loops: CDR1 SGHRS, CDR2 YFSETQ. The CDR3 covers 15 residues. The germline V and J ends were trimmed by 0 bases and 4 bases, with 14 bases remaining between them. CDR3 sequence: CASSLGGDQRYEQYF. The CDR3 DNA reads as TGCGCCAGCAGCTTGGGAGGGGATCAACGTTACGAGCAGTACTTC.

This clone showed up just once. This chain joins TRBV13 and TRBJ2-3; TRBD2 agrees at 7 bases. The CDR3 sequence is 16 residues long. Trimming removed 5 bases from V and 1 base from J; junction bases left unmatched: 9. The germline V gene encodes CDR1 PRHDT and CDR2 FYEKMQ (reference sequence). The CDR3: CASSEPSSGGTDTQYF. DNA of the CDR3: TGTGCCAGCAGCGAACCCTCTAGCGGAGGCACAGATACGCAGTATTTT. The complete variable domain, with remaining parts taken from reference TRBV13 and TRBJ2-3, reads AAGVIQSPRHLIKEKRETATLKCYPIPRHDTVYWYQQGPGQDPQFLISFYEKMQSDKGSIPDRFSAQQFSDYHSELNMSSLELGDSALYFCASSEPSSGGTDTQYFGPGTRLTVL.

The chain is built from TRBV27 and TRBJ1-1; no definite D call. V dropped 0 bases and J dropped 1 base, with 9 bases sitting between them. The germline V gene has CDR1 MNHEY and CDR2 SMNVEV (reference sequence). This CDR3 is 15 amino acids long. The CDR3 loop reads CASSLSAAPNTEAFF. DNA for the CDR3: TGTGCCAGCAGTTTATCGGCAGCACCGAACACTGAAGCTTTCTTT.